A single sample gave rise to the 7 T cell receptor beta chains below, sequenced in a study of T cell repertoires in cytomegalovirus infection. TCRdb processed the reads anew with MiXCR; each CDR3 protein has one entry. The top ten clones hold about 31% of a sample with around 180,000 distinct CDR3 sequences, roughly 30% of them seen once. The sequencing input was PBMCs. Every receptor here comes from a human donor in good health (CMV status not recorded). Some clones in this sample may be carry-over from other donors' samples.

This chain connects TRBV6-5 to TRBJ1-1, with a tentative D call TRBD1 (5 bases). In germline, CDR1 is MNHEY, CDR2 SVGAGI. Trimming left V 5 bases short and J 3 bases short, with 13 bases between. This CDR3 is 14 amino acids long. DNA of the CDR3: TGTGCCAGCAGTCCCTACGGAGGGGACACTGAAGCTTTCTTT. This encodes CASSPYGGDTEAFF.

In its sample, this clonotype was seen a few times. This rearrangement joins TRBV7-3 to TRBJ1-1; D is perhaps TRBD1 (5 bases). CDR3 length: 13 amino acids. The V gene lost 5 bases and the J gene lost 8 bases, with 15 bases spanning the gap. Germline values: CDR1 SGHTA, CDR2 FQGTGA. CDR3 DNA sequence: TGTGCCAGCAGCACCCTCGGGACGGGAGAAGCTTTCTTT. Amino acid sequence: CASSTLGTGEAFF.

This clonotype was observed once. The J gene is TRBJ1-1, the V gene TRBV6-1; a weak D match, TRBD1 (5 bases). The V gene lost 6 bases and the J gene lost 0 bases, with 11 bases spanning the gap. This CDR3 has 14 amino acids. CDR1 and CDR2 from the germline V gene are MNHNS and SASEGT. Written as DNA, the CDR3 is TGTGCCAGCAGCTCCTCCAGGGTGAACACTGAAGCTTTCTTT. It translates to CASSSSRVNTEAFF.

The sample holds many counts of this clonotype. The genes are TRBV11-2 and TRBJ2-4; TRBD2 matches at 7 bases. V dropped 0 bases and J dropped 2; count of bases not matched to a gene: 4. The germline CDR1 and CDR2 sequences are SGHAT and FQNNGV. The CDR3 is 16 amino acids. The CDR3 nucleotides read TGTGCCAGCAGCTTAGAGGTAGCGGGTACCAAAAACATTCAGTACTTC. Encoded protein: CASSLEVAGTKNIQYF.

A remark on this clonotype: A much larger clone differs from this one at a single base, so this may be a read error. The rearrangement joins TRBV7-2 to TRBJ1-1; a possible D gene is TRBD1 (6 bases). The CDR3 has 14 amino acids. Germline V gives CDR1 SGHTA, CDR2 FQGNSA. The CDR3 sequence: CASSPLVKSGEAYF. CDR3 nucleotides: TGTGCCAGCAGCCCATTAGTGAAATCAGGGGAAGCTTACTTT.

The chain couples TRBV9 to TRBJ1-6; tentative D call: TRBD1 (5 bases). V lost 4 bases, J lost 9 bases, and 17 bases lay in between. Germline CDR1 reads SGDLS; CDR2 reads YYNGEE. The CDR3 is made up of 15 amino acids. CDR3 in amino acids: CASSKRETGSSPLHF. CDR3 nucleotides: TGTGCCAGCAGCAAACGCGAAACAGGCAGTTCACCCCTCCACTTT.

The rearrangement uses TRBV19 and TRBJ2-5; 7 nucleotides match TRBD2. This CDR3 has 14 residues. Trimming cost V 7 bases and J 0 bases; bases outside gene matches: 5. CDR1 and CDR2 (germline): LNHDA, SQIVND (reference sequence). The CDR3 DNA follows: TGTGCCAGTACCCGAGCGGGGAACCAAGAGACCCAGTACTTC. It yields the protein CASTRAGNQETQYF.